This TCR beta chain was sequenced during a study of blood T cell repertoires in COVID-19. Study details: The United States, Italy and Spain were the sources of the acute and convalescent COVID-19 samples.

Germline CDR1 reads DFQATT; CDR2 reads SNEGSKA (reference sequence). The CDR3 spans 15 residues. V was cut by 3 bases and J by 6 bases, with 20 bases left in between. How the authors handled the data: The assay estimated nucleated cells by amplifying reference gene primers. The data were produced by immunoSEQ multiplex PCR, yet TCRdb's version contains in-frame clones alone and is incomplete. D and trimming were read from the DNA, whereas the V and J calls and clone size are those reported in that table. The table lists over 250,000 clones, around 80% of them singletons. Assignments of participants to cohorts depended upon their own reported clinical history.

The clonotype originates from a young man with acute COVID-19. Sequencing input: PBMCs or T cells enriched from blood (not recorded which). The chain joins TRBV20-1 to TRBJ1-2, with D maybe TRBD1 (6 bases). The CDR3 reads CSASASGHRTDGYTF. The CDR3 region has the DNA TGCAGTGCTAGTGCCTCGGGACATCGGACAGATGGCTACACCTTC.